These T cell receptor beta chains were read from a single sample in a study of cytomegalovirus exposure and HLA in healthy donors. Data came from immunoSEQ multiplex PCR; TCRdb stores just in-frame clones and leaves some out. The table has 250,000 to 400,000 clones, 87% seen once. The specimen sequenced was PBMCs. The source is a woman aged 25 to 39 in good health and CMV-seropositive. The CDR3 runs from the conserved cysteine through the conserved F or W. D genes are given only for firm matches. The size field is filled for only some rows; it gives once, few, many or a size class.

j_call | clone_size | v_call | d_call | cdr3_aa | cdr3_nt
TRBJ1-4 | . | TRBV27 | . | CASSLSIGTQREEKLFF | TGTGCCAGCAGTTTATCGATCGGGACTCAAAGGGAGGAAAAACTGTTTTTT
TRBJ2-1 | . | TRBV5-1 | . | CASSKDLNSGEQFF | TGCGCCAGCAGCAAGGACTTAAACTCGGGTGAGCAGTTCTTC
TRBJ1-5 | . | TRBV6-5 | . | CASSPISNQPQHF | TGTGCCAGCAGTCCCATTAGCAATCAGCCCCAGCATTTT
TRBJ1-2 | . | TRBV6-1 | . | CASTPILGYTF | TGTGCCAGCACTCCTATTCTCGGCTACACCTTC
TRBJ1-2 | . | TRBV9 | TRBD1 | CASSVRDSKGYGYTF | TGTGCCAGCAGCGTAAGGGACAGTAAAGGCTATGGCTACACCTTC
TRBJ1-3 | . | TRBV9 | . | CASSEAGVSGNTIYF | TGTGCCAGCAGCGAAGCAGGGGTCTCTGGAAACACCATATATTTT
TRBJ2-5 | . | TRBV11-2 | TRBD2 | CASSPTGGPETQYF | TGTGCCAGCAGCCCGACGGGGGGGCCCGAGACCCAGTACTTC
TRBJ2-7 | . | TRBV28 | TRBD2 | CASSSPSLAGGSYEQYF | TGTGCCAGCAGCTCGCCGTCCCTAGCGGGAGGTTCCTACGAGCAGTACTTC
TRBJ1-4 | . | TRBV6-1 | . | CASSAGSVGEKLFF | TGTGCCAGCAGTGCGGGGAGCGTGGGTGAAAAACTGTTTTTT
TRBJ2-7 | . | TRBV6-5 | . | CASSYLFSSKPYEQYF | TGTGCCAGCAGTTACTTATTTTCGTCCAAGCCCTACGAGCAGTACTTC
TRBJ1-1 | . | TRBV28 | . | CASSSGFEAFF | TGTGCCAGCAGTTCCGGGTTTGAAGCTTTCTTT
TRBJ1-4 | . | TRBV19 | . | CASSRRQTPILFF | TGTGCCAGTAGTAGAAGACAAACCCCGATACTGTTTTTT
TRBJ2-3 | . | TRBV28 | . | CASSLSGVTQYF | TGTGCCAGCAGTCTATCGGGAGTTACGCAGTATTTT
TRBJ1-2 | . | TRBV4-3 | . | CASSQERTGGARYGYTF | TGCGCCAGCAGCCAAGAGAGGACGGGGGGCGCGCGATATGGCTACACCTTC
TRBJ2-3 | . | TRBV2 | TRBD2 | CASSPGTSRGGADTQYF | TGTGCCAGCAGTCCCGGGACTAGCCGGGGGGGGGCAGATACGCAGTATTTT
TRBJ2-1 | . | TRBV5-1 | TRBD2 | CASSTGLAGGRDEQFF | TGCGCCAGCAGCACTGGACTAGCGGGAGGGCGGGATGAGCAGTTCTTC
TRBJ2-2 | . | TRBV6-1 | . | CASSEQGNTGELFF | TGTGCCAGCAGTGAACAGGGGAACACCGGGGAGCTGTTTTTT
TRBJ2-7 | . | TRBV7-8 | . | CASSFSMGSYEQYF | TGTGCCAGCAGCTTTAGTATGGGCTCCTACGAGCAGTACTTC
TRBJ2-3 | . | TRBV27 | TRBD2 | CASSSYPGLAGAADTQYF | TGTGCCAGCAGTTCATACCCCGGACTAGCGGGAGCGGCAGATACGCAGTATTTT
TRBJ2-4 | . | TRBV4-1 | . | CASSQVSAKNIQYF | TGCGCCAGCAGCCAAGTTTCAGCCAAAAACATTCAGTACTTC
TRBJ2-1 | . | TRBV7-3 | . | CASSSDVNPYNEQFF | TGTGCCAGCAGCAGTGACGTCAATCCCTACAATGAGCAGTTCTTC
TRBJ2-2 | . | TRBV27 | TRBD1 | CASSLRGTGLNTGELFF | TGTGCCAGCAGTTTGAGGGGGACAGGGCTGAACACCGGGGAGCTGTTTTTT
TRBJ1-1 | once | TRBV7-2 | . | CASSPTGADTEAFF | TGTGCCAGCAGCCCGACGGGGGCAGACACTGAAGCTTTCTTT
TRBJ1-6 | . | TRBV7-9 | . | CASSPRSGASPLHF | TGTGCCAGCAGCCCCCGATCGGGGGCTTCACCCCTCCACTTT
TRBJ2-7 | . | TRBV4-2 | TRBD2 | CASSQAISGIYEQYF | TGTGCCAGCAGCCAAGCAATTAGCGGGATCTACGAGCAGTACTTC
TRBJ2-2 | . | TRBV28 | TRBD2 | CATASGLASTGELFF | TGTGCCACCGCATCAGGACTAGCCTCCACCGGGGAGCTGTTTTTT
TRBJ2-1 | . | TRBV7-6 | . | CASSPQGNEQFF | TGTGCCAGCAGCCCGCAGGGCAATGAGCAGTTCTTC
TRBJ2-7 | . | TRBV4-1 | . | CASSQVFSYEQYF | TGCGCCAGCAGCCAAGTTTTTTCCTACGAGCAGTACTTC
TRBJ2-2 | . | TRBV4-3 | . | CASSHTGHTGELFF | TGCGCCAGCAGCCACACAGGGCACACCGGGGAGCTGTTTTTT
TRBJ2-3 | . | TRBV10-3 | TRBD2 | CAIRRERSTDTQYF | TGTGCCATCAGGCGGGAGCGTAGCACAGATACGCAGTATTTT
TRBJ2-1 | once | TRBV27 | TRBD2 | CASSRSSGRAHNEQFF | TGTGCCAGCAGCCGTTCAAGCGGGAGGGCCCACAATGAGCAGTTCTTC
TRBJ1-2 | . | TRBV5-1 | TRBD1 | CASSYHSGTDANYGYTF | TGCGCCAGCAGCTATCACTCCGGGACAGACGCTAACTATGGCTACACCTTC
TRBJ2-2 | . | TRBV30 | . | CAWSVSGARTGELFF | TGTGCCTGGAGTGTATCAGGGGCGAGGACCGGGGAGCTGTTTTTT
TRBJ2-7 | . | TRBV6-5 | TRBD2 | CASSARLALGYEQYF | TGTGCCAGCAGTGCCCGACTAGCCCTGGGATACGAGCAGTACTTC
TRBJ2-7 | . | TRBV2 | . | CASTRLVEYEQYF | TGTGCCAGCACCAGACTAGTGGAGTACGAGCAGTACTTC
TRBJ1-5 | . | TRBV6-5 | TRBD1 | CASRPQGASNQPQHF | TGTGCCAGCAGGCCACAGGGGGCTAGCAATCAGCCCCAGCATTTT
TRBJ1-5 | . | TRBV6-5 | . | CASSYSNRNHQPQHF | TGTGCCAGCAGTTACTCGAACAGGAACCATCAGCCCCAGCATTTT
TRBJ1-4 | . | TRBV2 | TRBD1 | CASRTGWAEKLFF | TGTGCCAGTCGGACAGGATGGGCGGAAAAACTGTTTTTT
TRBJ2-7 | . | TRBV7-2 | . | CASSSRTKTIAYEQYF | TGTGCCAGCAGCTCCAGGACCAAAACTATCGCCTACGAGCAGTACTTC
TRBJ2-5 | few | TRBV14 | TRBD2 | CASSQGLAPTETQYF | TGTGCCAGCAGCCAAGGACTAGCGCCTACCGAGACCCAGTACTTC
TRBJ1-2 | . | TRBV6-6 | . | CASSYRVVGTLVDYTF | TGTGCCAGCAGTTACCGTGTAGTCGGCACCCTCGTAGACTACACCTTC
TRBJ2-1 | . | TRBV6-5 | TRBD1 | CASSYFGTDYNEQFF | TGTGCCAGCAGTTACTTCGGGACAGATTATAATGAGCAGTTCTTC
TRBJ2-2 | once | TRBV18 | TRBD2 | CASSPFELAGSGELFF | TGTGCCAGCTCACCATTCGAACTAGCGGGGTCCGGGGAGCTGTTTTTT
TRBJ1-3 | . | TRBV28 | . | CASSLLGNTIYF | TGTGCCAGCAGTTTGTTAGGAAACACCATATATTTT
TRBJ2-7 | once | TRBV28 | . | CASSTLPGPYEQYF | TGTGCCAGCAGTACCCTCCCGGGCCCCTACGAGCAGTACTTC
TRBJ2-1 | . | TRBV28 | . | CASSFDRSSYNEQFF | TGTGCCAGCAGTTTTGACAGGAGCTCCTACAATGAGCAGTTCTTC
TRBJ1-5 | . | TRBV11-2 | TRBD1 | CASSLGPGGDQPQHF | TGTGCCAGCAGCTTAGGTCCAGGGGGCGATCAGCCCCAGCATTTT
TRBJ1-2 | . | TRBV5-1 | . | CASSLDFLADNYGYTF | TGCGCCAGCAGCTTGGATTTTTTGGCAGATAACTATGGCTACACCTTC
TRBJ2-7 | . | TRBV29-1 | TRBD2 | CSVDGGAYEQYF | TGCAGCGTTGACGGGGGGGCCTACGAGCAGTACTTC
TRBJ2-1 | . | TRBV30 | . | CAWSVGYNNEQFF | TGTGCCTGGAGTGTGGGCTACAACAATGAGCAGTTCTTC
TRBJ2-7 | few | TRBV7-9 | TRBD2 | CASSLSGRLYEQYF | TGTGCCAGCAGCTTGAGCGGGAGGTTATACGAGCAGTACTTC
TRBJ2-7 | . | TRBV7-2 | . | CASSPLTGSSYEQYF | TGTGCCAGCAGCCCCCTGACAGGAAGCTCCTACGAGCAGTACTTC
TRBJ2-1 | . | TRBV5-1 | . | CASSPSKYNEQFF | TGCGCCAGCAGCCCCTCCAAGTACAATGAGCAGTTCTTC
TRBJ2-7 | . | TRBV6-5 | . | CASSFSRDISYEQYF | TGTGCCAGCAGTTTCAGCCGGGACATCTCCTACGAGCAGTACTTC
TRBJ1-1 | . | TRBV7-6 | TRBD1 | CASSQALRTGKNTEAFF | TGTGCCAGCAGCCAGGCACTGAGGACAGGGAAGAACACTGAAGCTTTCTTT
TRBJ1-5 | . | TRBV30 | . | CAWSLRQTNQPQHF | TGTGCCTGGAGTCTGAGACAGACCAATCAGCCCCAGCATTTT
TRBJ2-7 | . | TRBV4-3 | . | CASSQDGTASSNEQYF | TGCGCCAGCAGCCAAGATGGGACCGCGAGCTCGAACGAGCAGTACTTC
TRBJ2-7 | . | TRBV6-5 | . | CASSYSILSVPYEQYF | TGTGCCAGCAGTTACTCGATTTTGAGTGTACCCTACGAGCAGTACTTC
TRBJ2-7 | . | TRBV7-2 | . | CASTVDPSYEQYF | TGTGCCAGCACCGTAGACCCGTCCTACGAGCAGTACTTC